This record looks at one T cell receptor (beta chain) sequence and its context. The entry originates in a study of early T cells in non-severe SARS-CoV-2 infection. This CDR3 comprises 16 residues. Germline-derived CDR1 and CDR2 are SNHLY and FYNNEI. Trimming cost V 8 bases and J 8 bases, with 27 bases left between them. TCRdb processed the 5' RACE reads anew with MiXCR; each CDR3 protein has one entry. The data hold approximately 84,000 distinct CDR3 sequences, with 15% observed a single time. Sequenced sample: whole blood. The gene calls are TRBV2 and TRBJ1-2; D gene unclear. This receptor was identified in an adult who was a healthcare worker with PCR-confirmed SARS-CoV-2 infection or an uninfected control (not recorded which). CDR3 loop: CASRYAELGSLGGYTF. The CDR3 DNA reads TGTGCCAGCCGATACGCGGAGTTGGGAAGTCTTGGGGGCTACACCTTC.